One sample yielded the 19 T cell receptor beta chains listed below, sequenced in a study of OX40 agonist ivuxolimab in advanced cancers. Libraries were prepared through the immunoSEQ multiplex PCR assay. TCRdb holds this immuneACCESS table with in-frame rearrangements only. Some clones are missing; in checked studies, unresolved V genes explain under half, and the rest has no known cause. Here the sample has tens of thousands of clones; about 85% occur a single time. The ten largest clones add up to roughly a quarter of the sample. The specimen was CD4+ or CD8+ T cells sorted from blood, collected in a trial of the OX40 agonist ivuxolimab. Source of these receptors: an adult with an advanced solid tumor such as melanoma, head and neck, liver or kidney cancer.

The rearrangement joins TRBV6-5 to TRBJ2-1, with 10 bases fitting TRBD1. Germline V gives CDR1 MNHEY, CDR2 SVGAGI. V shed 4 bases and J 7 bases; nucleotides not matched to a gene: 4. The CDR3 runs 14 residues. CDR3 sequence (DNA): TGTGCCAGCAGTTGGGGACAGGGGACGAATGAGCAGTTCTTC. Encoded protein: CASSWGQGTNEQFF.

This chain links TRBV27 with TRBJ1-2, with D possibly TRBD1 on 5 matching bases. The V gene lost 2 bases and the J gene lost 7 bases, with 11 bases spanning the gap. This CDR3 is 13 amino acids long. The germline V gene encodes CDR1 MNHEY and CDR2 SMNVEV (reference sequence). DNA for the CDR3: TGTGCCAGCAGTTTAAAGGGGATCGGTGGCTACACCTTC. Its protein is CASSLKGIGGYTF.

The chain carries TRBV19 and TRBJ2-7; TRBD2 matches 12 bases. CDR1 and CDR2 (germline): LNHDA, SQIVND (reference sequence). The CDR3 is 14 residues long. The ends lost 5 bases at V and 4 bases at J; junction bases unmatched: 3. The CDR3 nucleotides read TGTGCCAGTAGTGGACTAGCGGGGATGTACGAGCAGTACTTC. Its translation is CASSGLAGMYEQYF.

This clone was counted between two and nine times. The genes are TRBV5-1 and TRBJ2-7; weak D call: TRBD1 (6 bases). CDR1 and CDR2 (germline): SGHRS, YFSETQ. This CDR3 contains 14 residues. The V end was cut by 3 bases, the J end by 0 bases, with 10 bases between. CDR3 residues: CASSWVTGSYEQYF. For the CDR3, the DNA is TGCGCCAGCAGCTGGGTGACAGGCTCCTACGAGCAGTACTTC.

This chain links TRBV25-1 with TRBJ1-3; D is perhaps TRBD1 (5 bases). This CDR3 region has 15 residues. V lost 7 bases and J lost 3, with 16 bases in between. Germline V CDR1 and CDR2: MGHDK, SYGVNS. CDR3 nucleotides: TGTGCCAGCACTGAGGGAGGGGACGGTGGAAACACCATATATTTT. Its protein is CASTEGGDGGNTIYF.

This clone has just one count. The chain links TRBV6-4 to TRBJ1-2; no definite D call. V lost 3 bases to trimming and J lost 6 bases, with 14 bases between them. In germline, CDR1 is MRHNA, CDR2 SNTAGT. The CDR3 is 14 amino acids. The CDR3 nucleotides read TGTGCCAGCAGTGAAACTTGGTCTAAGGATGGCTACACCTTC. The encoded protein is CASSETWSKDGYTF.

The V and J genes are TRBV10-3 and TRBJ2-5, with D unresolved. Germline CDR1 reads ENHRY; CDR2 reads SYGVKD. CDR3 length: 15 amino acids. V lost 4 bases to trimming and J lost 2 bases, with 14 bases between them. The CDR3 nucleotides read TGTGCCATCAGTGTCGAAGGGTTTGGGCAAGAGACCCAGTACTTC. This encodes CAISVEGFGQETQYF.

This clone showed up just a few times. V usage is TRBV4-1 and J usage is TRBJ1-2; D perhaps matches TRBD1 (6 bases). CDR1 is MGHRA and CDR2 is YSYEKL in the germline V gene. The CDR3 spans 14 residues. Trimming took 0 bases from V and 6 from J, leaving 11 bases between them. For the CDR3, the DNA is TGCGCCAGCAGCCAAGAAGGCCAGGGGAATGGCTACACCTTC. Its translation is CASSQEGQGNGYTF.

The chain combines TRBV19 with TRBJ2-2; the match to TRBD1 covers 8 bases. Germline CDR1 is LNHDA and CDR2 is SQIVND (reference sequence). This CDR3 is 17 amino acids long. With 6 bases clipped from V and 6 bases from J, the junction kept 15 bases outside the gene matches. CDR3 residues: CASSQLTDRGPSGELFF. CDR3 in DNA: TGTGCCAGTAGCCAACTAACCGACAGGGGACCCTCCGGGGAGCTGTTTTTT.

The V and J genes are TRBV28 and TRBJ1-1; D might be TRBD1 (5 bases). The germline V gene encodes CDR1 MDHEN and CDR2 SYDVKM. The CDR3 has 15 residues. The CDR3 DNA reads as TGTGCTACCTACGTTTTACAGGCTATGAACACTGAAGCTTTCTTT. Protein: CATYVLQAMNTEAFF.

About this clone: One end of the junction is discordant with germline, which a read error may explain. V is TRBV7-7 and J is TRBJ1-5; D unclear. The CDR3 runs 15 residues. Germline CDR1 is SSHAT and CDR2 is FNYEAQ (reference sequence). For the CDR3, the DNA is TGTGCTAGCAGCTCAGATTCGGACTATAATCAGCCCCAGCATTTT. It translates to CASSSDSDYNQPQHF.

The rearrangement joins TRBV27 to TRBJ1-1; D unclear. CDR1 is MNHEY, CDR2 SMNVEV, per germline (reference sequence). V lost 9 bases to trimming and J lost 1 base, with 12 bases between them. The CDR3 loop spans 13 amino acids. CDR3 bases: TGTGCCAGTGGTGAGGGTAGGAACACTGAAGCTTTCTTT. Translating it yields CASGEGRNTEAFF.

The rearrangement links TRBV30 to TRBJ2-7, with 10 positions matching TRBD2. Germline V CDR1 and CDR2: GTSNPN, SVGIG (reference sequence). The CDR3 covers 13 residues. V shed 3 bases and J 3 bases; nucleotides not matched to a gene: 2. The CDR3 nucleotides read TGTGCCTGGAGGCCTAGCGGGAGCTACGAGCAGTACTTC. Its translation: CAWRPSGSYEQYF.

CDR3: CASSWGTGSEKLFF. The CDR3 bases are TGTGCCAGCAGCTGGGGGACAGGGAGTGAAAAACTGTTTTTT. The chain carries TRBV5-6 and TRBJ1-4; 9 bases line up with TRBD1. Germline-derived CDR1 and CDR2 are SGHDT and YYEEEE. The CDR3 runs 14 residues. The ends lost 3 bases at V and 7 bases at J; junction bases unmatched: 4.

The chain joins TRBV7-2 to TRBJ2-1; 9 bases align to TRBD2. Losses at the gene ends were 5 bases for V and 6 bases for J; bases not matched to a gene: 8. The CDR3 contains 15 residues. CDR1 and CDR2 (germline): SGHTA, FQGNSA. CDR3 DNA sequence: TGTGCCAGCAGCGCTTTAGCGGGAGTAGCCAATGAGCAGTTCTTC. Translated: CASSALAGVANEQFF.

J is TRBJ2-1 and V is TRBV4-1, with 9 bases matching TRBD2. The CDR3 contains 15 residues. V was pared by 4 bases and J by 3 bases, with 4 bases of the junction left unmatched. From germline, CDR1 is MGHRA and CDR2 YSYEKL. CDR3 sequence: CASSPVAGDYNEQFF. The CDR3 bases are TGCGCCAGCAGCCCAGTAGCGGGGGACTACAATGAGCAGTTCTTC.

V is TRBV28 and J is TRBJ2-7, with 10 bases lining up with TRBD1. J lost 0 bases, V lost 7 bases, and 9 bases had no gene match. The CDR3 extends over 16 amino acids. Germline CDR1 is MDHEN and CDR2 is SYDVKM. The CDR3 bases are TGTGCCAGCAACCGGAGACAGGGGGCTAACTCCTACGAGCAGTACTTC. This codes for CASNRRQGANSYEQYF.

This chain uses TRBV7-9 with TRBJ2-7; D is perhaps TRBD1 or TRBD2 (5 bases each). The CDR3 contains 13 residues. Germline V gene sequence: CDR1 SEHNR, CDR2 FQNEAQ (reference sequence). The V end lost 7 bases, the J end lost 2 bases, and 12 bases lay between the germline ends. The CDR3 sequence is CASTWGRAYEQYF. In nucleotides, the CDR3 is TGTGCCAGCACCTGGGGGAGAGCCTACGAGCAGTACTTC.

The CDR3 protein is CASGLVNSGEAFF. DNA of the CDR3: TGTGCTAGTGGTTTGGTCAACTCAGGGGAAGCTTTCTTT. The J gene is TRBJ1-1, the V gene TRBV12-5, with a tentative D call TRBD1 (5 bases). V lost 0 bases and J 8 bases, leaving 10 bases between the germline ends. The CDR3 extends over 13 amino acids. Per germline, CDR1 LGHNT and CDR2 FRNRAP.